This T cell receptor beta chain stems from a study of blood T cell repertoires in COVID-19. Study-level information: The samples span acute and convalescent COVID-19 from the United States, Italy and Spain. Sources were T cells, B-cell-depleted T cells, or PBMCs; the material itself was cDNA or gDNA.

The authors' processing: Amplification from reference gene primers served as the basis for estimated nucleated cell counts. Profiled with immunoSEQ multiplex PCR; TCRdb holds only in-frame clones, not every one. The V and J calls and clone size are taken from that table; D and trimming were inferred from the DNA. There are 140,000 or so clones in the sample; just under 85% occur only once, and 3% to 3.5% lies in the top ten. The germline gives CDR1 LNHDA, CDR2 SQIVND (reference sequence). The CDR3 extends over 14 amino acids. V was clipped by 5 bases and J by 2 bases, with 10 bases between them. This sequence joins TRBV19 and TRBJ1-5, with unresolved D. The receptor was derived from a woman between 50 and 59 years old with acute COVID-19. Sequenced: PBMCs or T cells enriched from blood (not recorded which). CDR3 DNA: TGTGCCAGTAGTTTGAGGTCTGGCAATCAGCCCCAGCATTTT. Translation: CASSLRSGNQPQHF. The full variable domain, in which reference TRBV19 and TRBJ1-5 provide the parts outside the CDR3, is DGGITQSPKYLFRKEGQNVTLSCEQNLNHDAMYWYRQDPGQGLRLIYYSQIVNDFQKGDIAEGYSVSREKKESFPLTVTSAQKNPTAFYLCASSLRSGNQPQHFGDGTRLSIL.